Shown below are 24 T cell receptor beta chains from a single sample sequenced in a study of identical twins. TCRdb itself ran the 5' RACE reads through MiXCR, one entry per CDR3 protein. This sample carries fewer than 550,000 distinct CDR3 sequences, 14% of them seen once, and the ten largest clones take 0.98%. Separately, the same data were catalogued under a study of yellow fever vaccine responses in identical twins.

The source material was CD4+ T cells sorted from blood. These receptors were taken from a woman aged 18-30 years in good health.

V usage is TRBV5-1 and J usage is TRBJ1-5; 7 nucleotides line up with TRBD1. CDR1 and CDR2 (germline): SGHRS, YFSETQ. Trimming at V came to 0 bases and at J to 3 bases, leaving 6 bases not matched to a gene. The CDR3 is made up of 16 amino acids. The CDR3 loop is CASSLEGASYNQPQHF. The CDR3, as DNA: TGCGCCAGCAGCTTGGAGGGGGCCTCGTACAATCAGCCCCAGCATTTT.

In this sample, this clonotype turned up many times. This sequence joins TRBV7-2 and TRBJ2-1; 11 bases are a match to TRBD2. This CDR3 has 13 residues. J lost 4 bases, V lost 11 bases, and 4 bases had no gene match. The germline gives CDR1 SGHTA, CDR2 FQGNSA. CDR3 bases: TGTGCCTCGGGACTAGCGGCGTACAATGAGCAGTTCTTC. Protein sequence: CASGLAAYNEQFF. The whole variable domain, filled in from reference TRBV7-2 and TRBJ2-1, reads GAGVSQSPSNKVTEKGKDVELRCDPISGHTALYWYRQSLGQGLEFLIYFQGNSAPDKSGLPSDRFSAERTGGSVSTLTIQRTQQEDSAVYLCASGLAAYNEQFFGPGTRLTVL.

J is TRBJ2-1 and V is TRBV28; a weak D match, TRBD2 (5 bases). Trimming left V 5 bases short and J 13 bases short, with 21 bases between. This CDR3 is 14 amino acids long. Germline CDR1 is MDHEN and CDR2 is SYDVKM. Here the CDR3 DNA reads TGTGCCAGCAGTCTCCGGACGGACTCCCCAGGTCAGTTCTTC. Translated: CASSLRTDSPGQFF.

This clonotype has more than one count but fewer than ten. The chain joins TRBV6-2 or TRBV6-3 to TRBJ1-4; TRBD1 agrees at 7 bases. The CDR3 has 16 amino acids. V gave up 3 bases and J gave up 6 bases; unmatched junction bases: 10. Germline V lookup: CDR1 MNHEY, CDR2 SVGEGT. The CDR3 loop reads CASSYSNGQVDEKLFF. The CDR3, as DNA: TGTGCCAGCAGTTATTCAAACGGACAGGTTGATGAAAAACTGTTTTTT.

This clonotype occurred a few times. The J gene is TRBJ2-5, the V gene TRBV7-3, with a weak D call TRBD2 (5 bases). Looked up from germline, CDR1 is SGHTA and CDR2 is FQGTGA. The V gene lost 3 bases and the J gene lost 5 bases, with 13 bases spanning the gap. This CDR3 comprises 14 residues. This CDR3 reads CASSFGGLGETQYF. For the CDR3, the DNA is TGTGCCAGCAGCTTCGGCGGGCTGGGGGAGACCCAGTACTTC.

The chain employs TRBV4-3 and TRBJ2-1; 7 nucleotides align to TRBD2. J was trimmed by 4 bases and V by 1 base; bases with no gene match: 7. Per the germline V gene, CDR1 is LGHNA and CDR2 is YSLEER. This CDR3 is 16 amino acids long. In nucleotides, the CDR3 is TGCGCCAGCAGCCAAGGGTCTAGCGGTGCATACAATGAGCAGTTCTTC. As protein: CASSQGSSGAYNEQFF.

This clonotype was seen only a few times. This chain joins TRBV5-1 and TRBJ2-7, with D uncertain. The CDR3 contains 14 residues. V was pared by 3 bases and J by 3 bases, with 13 bases between. Looked up from germline, CDR1 is SGHRS and CDR2 is YFSETQ. CDR3 in DNA: TGCGCCAGCAGCTCGACCGGCTCTCTCTACGAGCAGTACTTC. Encoded protein: CASSSTGSLYEQYF.

The chain employs TRBV20-1 and TRBJ1-2; D may be TRBD1 (5 bases). The germline V gene has CDR1 DFQATT and CDR2 SNEGSKA (reference sequence). CDR3 length: 11 residues. V lost 6 bases to trimming and J lost 7 bases, with 12 bases between them. The CDR3: CSALGGVGYTF. The DNA of the CDR3 is TGCAGTGCCCTCGGGGGGGTTGGCTACACCTTC.

The rearrangement links TRBV25-1 to TRBJ2-5, with D uncertain. This CDR3 has 15 residues. Germline V gene data show CDR1 as MGHDK and CDR2 as SYGVNS. V was shortened by 2 bases and J by 1 base, with 11 bases between the two germline ends. The CDR3 loop is CASSEPAASQETQYF. In DNA form, the CDR3 reads TGTGCCAGCAGTGAACCCGCGGCTAGCCAAGAGACCCAGTACTTC.

This clonotype was seen more than once but under ten times. The chain combines TRBV11-2 with TRBJ2-1, with 9 nucleotides matching TRBD1. Unmatched junction bases numbered 9, after V lost 6 bases and J lost 9 bases. CDR1 is SGHAT and CDR2 is FQNNGV in the germline V gene. The CDR3 sequence is 14 residues long. The CDR3 sequence is CASSQTGTGFEQFF. The CDR3 DNA reads TGTGCCAGCAGTCAAACCGGGACAGGGTTTGAGCAGTTCTTC.

The rearrangement links TRBV18 to TRBJ1-4; D not resolved. The CDR3 runs to 16 residues. Germline V gene data show CDR1 as KGHSH and CDR2 as LQKENI. Trimming took 6 bases from V and 0 from J, leaving 14 bases between them. The CDR3 reads CASSSGNVATNEKLFF. The CDR3 DNA reads as TGTGCCAGCTCGTCGGGGAACGTTGCAACTAATGAAAAACTGTTTTTT.

CDR3 sequence (DNA): TGCGCCAGCAGCCAAGTGAGGGATGACAATGAGCAGTTCTTC. Its protein product is CASSQVRDDNEQFF. The chain links TRBV4-1 to TRBJ2-1; D might be TRBD2 (5 bases). This CDR3 is 14 amino acids long. The germline gives CDR1 MGHRA, CDR2 YSYEKL. Deletions cut 1 base from V and 5 bases from J, with 9 bases between.

V usage is TRBV2 and J usage is TRBJ2-5; a weak D match, TRBD1 (6 bases). Germline V CDR1 and CDR2: SNHLY, FYNNEI. With 6 bases removed from V and 2 bases from J, the gap between germline ends came to 16 bases. The CDR3 loop spans 15 amino acids. The CDR3 protein is CASRITGKGQETQYF. The CDR3 DNA sequence: TGTGCCAGCAGGATAACAGGGAAGGGTCAAGAGACCCAGTACTTC.

This chain uses TRBV3-1 with TRBJ2-1; 9 positions agree with TRBD2. CDR3 length: 14 residues. V lost 1 base, J lost 15 bases, and 10 bases stayed unmatched. Germline V gene data show CDR1 as LGHDT and CDR2 as YNNKEL (reference sequence). CDR3 region: CASSQGESGGRGFF. CDR3 nucleotides: TGTGCCAGCAGCCAAGGTGAAAGCGGGGGGCGTGGGTTCTTC.

V gene TRBV9 combines with J gene TRBJ1-6; perhaps TRBD1 as D (6 bases). This CDR3 is built from 17 residues. Germline CDR1 reads SGDLS; CDR2 reads YYNGEE. V was trimmed by 1 base and J by 5 bases, leaving 16 bases between them. The chain's CDR3 is CASSVLQGFGNNSPLHF. CDR3 DNA: TGTGCCAGCAGCGTACTACAGGGTTTCGGCAATAATTCACCCCTCCACTTT.

This clonotype was observed a few times. The chain couples TRBV7-3 to TRBJ2-3; D could derive from TRBD1 or TRBD2 (6 bases each). V lost 3 bases to trimming and J lost 6 bases, with 16 bases between them. The CDR3 covers 15 residues. Germline CDR1 reads SGHTA; CDR2 reads FQGTGA. Written as DNA, the CDR3 is TGTGCCAGCAGCTTGGCCGCAGGGGAGGTGGATACGCAGTATTTT. Protein product: CASSLAAGEVDTQYF.

This rearrangement joins TRBV5-1 to TRBJ1-1; the match to TRBD1 covers 8 bases. The germline V gene has CDR1 SGHRS and CDR2 YFSETQ. V gave up 4 bases and J gave up 3 bases; unmatched junction bases: 8. This CDR3 region has 15 residues. Written as DNA, the CDR3 is TGCGCCAGCAGCGTAACGGACAGGGCGGACACTGAAGCTTTCTTT. Translating it yields CASSVTDRADTEAFF. The entire variable domain, with the rest obtained from reference TRBV5-1 and TRBJ1-1, is as follows: KAGVTQTPRYLIKTRGQQVTLSCSPISGHRSVSWYQQTPGQGLQFLFEYFSETQRNKGNFPGRFSGRQFSNSRSEMNVSTLELGDSALYLCASSVTDRADTEAFFGQGTRLTVV.

In this sample, this clonotype turned up a few times. The V and J genes are TRBV20-1 and TRBJ2-1; TRBD1 or TRBD2 may be the D gene (6 bases each). Germline V CDR1 and CDR2: DFQATT, SNEGSKA (reference sequence). V lost 6 bases, J lost 7 bases, and 19 bases lay in between. This CDR3 region has 14 residues. CDR3 DNA: TGCAGTGCCCCCCTTCCGGGGGCGGGGAATGAGCAGTTCTTC. It codes for CSAPLPGAGNEQFF.

The chain links TRBV7-2 to TRBJ2-1; D perhaps matches TRBD2 (6 bases). CDR3 length: 15 residues. CDR1 and CDR2 (germline): SGHTA, FQGNSA. Trimming shortened V by 0 bases and J by 6 bases, and 12 bases separated the two germline ends. The CDR3 region has the DNA TGTGCCAGCAGCTTAGCCAGCGGGCCCGCCAATGAGCAGTTCTTC. Protein sequence: CASSLASGPANEQFF.

This clonotype has a count of ten or more. The gene calls are TRBV20-1 and TRBJ2-1; D ambiguous. The CDR3 consists of 13 residues. CDR1 and CDR2 from the germline V gene are DFQATT and SNEGSKA (reference sequence). The germline V and J ends were trimmed by 0 bases and 3 bases, with 6 bases remaining between them. CDR3 region: CSARESVYNEQFF. The CDR3, as DNA: TGCAGTGCTAGAGAGAGCGTCTACAATGAGCAGTTCTTC.

V and J are TRBV10-3 and TRBJ2-4; 7 nucleotides match TRBD1. This CDR3 comprises 13 residues. Trimming removed 10 bases from V and 7 bases from J; junction bases left unmatched: 10. From germline, CDR1 is ENHRY and CDR2 SYGVKD. The CDR3 DNA sequence: TGTGCCAGCTCGACAGGGTTGGGGAACATTCAGTACTTC. This encodes CASSTGLGNIQYF.

This clonotype came up a few times. V is TRBV7-2 and J is TRBJ2-1; 7 bases fit TRBD2. Germline V gene lookup returns CDR1 SGHTA and CDR2 FQGNSA. Trimming took 1 base from V and 4 from J; bases not matched to a gene: 4. The CDR3 contains 15 residues. In nucleotides, the CDR3 is TGTGCCAGCAGCTTAGATTCTAGCGGATACAATGAGCAGTTCTTC. This translates into CASSLDSSGYNEQFF. The entire variable domain, with the rest obtained from reference TRBV7-2 and TRBJ2-1, is as follows: GAGVSQSPSNKVTEKGKDVELRCDPISGHTALYWYRQSLGQGLEFLIYFQGNSAPDKSGLPSDRFSAERTGGSVSTLTIQRTQQEDSAVYLCASSLDSSGYNEQFFGPGTRLTVL.

The CDR3, as DNA: TGTGCCAGCAGCTCATCAGGAGCTGGGGCCAACGTCCTGACTTTC. Its translation is CASSSSGAGANVLTF. The chain employs TRBV5-5 and TRBJ2-6; unclear D gene. The CDR3 loop spans 15 amino acids. CDR1 and CDR2 (germline): SGHKS, YYEKEE (reference sequence). V was cut by 3 bases and J by 2 bases, with 9 bases left in between.

This clonotype was counted between two and nine times. The rearrangement uses TRBV30 and TRBJ2-3; D ambiguous. The CDR3 loop spans 14 amino acids. Germline V gene data show CDR1 as GTSNPN and CDR2 as SVGIG (reference sequence). The V end was cut by 0 bases, the J end by 5 bases, with 12 bases between. Here the CDR3 reads CAWSVSRWRDTQYF. The CDR3 DNA sequence: TGTGCCTGGAGTGTTAGTCGATGGCGAGATACGCAGTATTTT.